Presented here are 19 T cell receptor beta chains from one specimen sequenced in a study of immune cell composition in non-small cell lung cancer. The protocol was immunoSEQ multiplex PCR, while the TCRdb copy is restricted to in-frame clones and leaves out a portion. The sample has 5,000 to 7,000 clones, nearly 90% seen once; the top ten hold around 6.5%. Normal lung was taken at the farthest possible site, at least 3 cm from tumour. The material sequenced was non-adjacent lung tissue. Receptor source: a human donor with non-small cell lung cancer.

This chain uses TRBV9 with TRBJ2-3; tentative D call: TRBD2 (6 bases). Germline assignment: CDR1 SGDLS and CDR2 YYNGEE. The CDR3 spans 15 residues. The germline V and J ends were trimmed by 1 base and 1 base, with 10 bases remaining between them. CDR3 bases: TGTGCCAGCAGCGTATCAGCGGGCGGCACAGATACGCAGTATTTT. It translates to CASSVSAGGTDTQYF. The whole variable domain, remainder taken from reference TRBV9 and TRBJ2-3, is DSGVTQTPKHLITATGQRVTLRCSPRSGDLSVYWYQQSLDQGLQFLIQYYNGEERAKGNILERFSAQQFPDLHSELNLSSLELGDSALYFCASSVSAGGTDTQYFGPGTRLTVL.

The rearrangement uses TRBV7-9 and TRBJ2-3; no firm D call. CDR3 length: 12 residues. The germline V gene has CDR1 SEHNR and CDR2 FQNEAQ (reference sequence). Trimming took off 5 bases at V and 4 bases at J, with 7 bases between the two ends. CDR3 amino acids: CASSPVSDTQYF. The CDR3 DNA reads TGTGCCAGCAGCCCCGTCTCAGATACGCAGTATTTT.

This clone was recorded once. V and J are TRBV4-2 and TRBJ2-2; 11 nucleotides align to TRBD2. Trimming removed 0 bases from V and 0 bases from J; junction bases left unmatched: 9. Germline V gene lookup returns CDR1 LGHNA and CDR2 YNFKEQ. This CDR3 comprises 20 residues. The CDR3 region is CASSQERAASGRTNTGELFF. The CDR3 DNA follows: TGTGCCAGCAGCCAAGAACGGGCGGCTAGCGGGAGGACGAACACCGGGGAGCTGTTTTTT.

This chain joins TRBV29-1 and TRBJ2-2, with 8 nucleotides matching TRBD2. Germline V gives CDR1 SQVTM, CDR2 ANQGSEA. Losses at the gene ends were 4 bases for V and 4 bases for J; bases not matched to a gene: 8. The CDR3 spans 15 residues. Written as DNA, the CDR3 is TGCAGCGTTGCACTGCGGGGGGCTACCACCGGGGAGCTGTTTTTT. Translating gives CSVALRGATTGELFF.

In its sample, this clone was seen a few times. V gene TRBV28 combines with J gene TRBJ1-5; possible D gene TRBD1, 5 bases. This CDR3 is 14 amino acids long. With 2 bases removed from V and 5 bases from J, the gap between germline ends came to 10 bases. Germline CDR1 MDHEN, CDR2 SYDVKM. DNA for the CDR3: TGTGCCAGCAGTTTACACGTGGGGCATCAGCCCCAGCATTTT. This translates into CASSLHVGHQPQHF.

The V gene is TRBV5-1, the J gene TRBJ2-1, with TRBD2 identical over 11 bases. Germline-derived CDR1 and CDR2 are SGHRS and YFSETQ. Trimming cost V 1 base and J 7 bases; bases outside gene matches: 4. The length of the CDR3 is 15 residues. CDR3 bases: TGCGCCAGCAGCTTGCAACTAGCGGGAGAGAATGAGCAGTTCTTC. Translating it yields CASSLQLAGENEQFF. Full variable domain (outside the CDR3, taken from reference TRBV5-1 and TRBJ2-1): KAGVTQTPRYLIKTRGQQVTLSCSPISGHRSVSWYQQTPGQGLQFLFEYFSETQRNKGNFPGRFSGRQFSNSRSEMNVSTLELGDSALYLCASSLQLAGENEQFFGPGTRLTVL.

This chain uses TRBV6-6 with TRBJ2-7, with 9 bases fitting TRBD2. V was pared by 5 bases and J by 0 bases, with 5 bases of the junction left unmatched. The CDR3 runs 15 residues. Per germline, CDR1 MNHNY and CDR2 SVGAGI (reference sequence). The CDR3, as DNA: TGTGCCAGCAGTGGGACTAGCCATACCTCCTACGAGCAGTACTTC. Its translation is CASSGTSHTSYEQYF.

The chain couples TRBV30 to TRBJ2-1; 9 nucleotides line up with TRBD2. CDR3 length equals 16 residues. Trimming removed 3 bases from V and 4 bases from J; junction bases left unmatched: 10. The germline V gene encodes CDR1 GTSNPN and CDR2 SVGIG (reference sequence). The CDR3: CAWSALTSGFYNEQFF. The CDR3 nucleotides read TGTGCCTGGAGCGCCCTGACTAGCGGTTTTTACAATGAGCAGTTCTTC.

In its sample, this clone was seen a few times. The gene calls are TRBV14 and TRBJ2-5; D gene uncertain. The CDR3 has 13 residues. V was pared by 2 bases and J by 1 base, with 5 bases between. Germline V lookup: CDR1 SGHDN, CDR2 FVKESK. In DNA, the CDR3 is TGTGCCAGCAGCCAAAACAGCCAAGAGACCCAGTACTTC. Amino acids: CASSQNSQETQYF.

As DNA, the CDR3 is TGTGCCAGTAGTACGGACTGGAGCACAGATACGCAGTATTTT. Translating gives CASSTDWSTDTQYF. The V and J genes are TRBV19 and TRBJ2-3; a possible D gene is TRBD2 (5 bases). V was clipped by 4 bases and J by 0 bases, with 8 bases between them. The V gene's germline CDR1 is LNHDA and CDR2 SQIVND (reference sequence). The CDR3 runs to 14 residues.

This chain links TRBV9 with TRBJ2-2; 7 bases are a match to TRBD2. Germline CDR1 SGDLS, CDR2 YYNGEE. The CDR3 has 15 residues. Trimming took 0 bases from V and 7 from J; bases not matched to a gene: 6. This CDR3 is CASSVEVGGDGELFF. CDR3 nucleotides: TGTGCCAGCAGCGTAGAAGTGGGAGGGGACGGGGAGCTGTTTTTT.

This sequence joins TRBV7-2 and TRBJ2-7; 8 positions match TRBD1. V trimming: 5 bases; J trimming: 7 bases; junction bases outside the gene matches: 13. Germline values: CDR1 SGHTA, CDR2 FQGNSA. The CDR3 spans 15 residues. CDR3 DNA: TGTGCCAGCAGCAAACAGGGGGTTAAAACGGATGAGCAGTACTTC. This translates into CASSKQGVKTDEQYF.

This chain connects TRBV18 to TRBJ2-1, with 7 bases aligning to TRBD2. The CDR3 is 13 amino acids. CDR1 is KGHSH, CDR2 LQKENI, per germline. Trimming cost V 5 bases and J 9 bases; bases outside gene matches: 7. CDR3 bases: TGTGCCAGCTCATCAGGACTAGGCCTTGAGCAGTTCTTC. Protein sequence: CASSSGLGLEQFF.

The chain couples TRBV20-1 to TRBJ2-3, with D perhaps TRBD2 (5 bases). The CDR3 is 11 residues long. Per germline, CDR1 DFQATT and CDR2 SNEGSKA (reference sequence). CDR3 residues: CAGQSTDTQYF. The CDR3 bases are TGCGCGGGCCAGAGCACAGATACGCAGTATTTT.

The chain recombines TRBV7-8 with TRBJ2-3; no firm D call. The CDR3 is 14 residues long. Germline V gene lookup returns CDR1 SGHVS and CDR2 FQNEAQ. V was pared by 4 bases and J by 0 bases, with 8 bases between. CDR3 in DNA: TGTGCCAGCAGCTCCGAGCTTAGCACAGATACGCAGTATTTT. Its translation: CASSSELSTDTQYF. Full variable domain (outside the CDR3, taken from reference TRBV7-8 and TRBJ2-3): GAGVSQSPRYKVAKRGQDVALRCDPISGHVSLFWYQQALGQGPEFLTYFQNEAQLDKSGLPSDRFFAERPEGSVSTLKIQRTQQEDSAVYLCASSSELSTDTQYFGPGTRLTVL.

The chain recombines TRBV5-1 with TRBJ2-6, with TRBD2 matching 7 bases. CDR1 is SGHRS and CDR2 is YFSETQ in the germline V gene. The CDR3 is made up of 15 amino acids. With 4 bases clipped from V and 0 bases from J, the junction kept 1 base outside the gene matches. This CDR3 reads CASSREDSGANVLTF. CDR3 DNA: TGCGCCAGCAGCCGGGAGGACTCTGGGGCCAACGTCCTGACTTTC.

This chain joins TRBV11-2 and TRBJ2-7; TRBD2 aligns across 13 bases. CDR3 length: 15 residues. CDR1 and CDR2 (germline): SGHAT, FQNNGV. V dropped 3 bases and J dropped 4; count of bases not matched to a gene: 3. CDR3 amino acids: CASSLGLAGRYEQYF. The CDR3 nucleotides read TGTGCCAGCAGCTTGGGACTAGCGGGAAGGTACGAGCAGTACTTC. Using reference TRBV11-2 and TRBJ2-7 for the parts outside the CDR3, the full variable domain is EAGVAQSPRYKIIEKRQSVAFWCNPISGHATLYWYQQILGQGPKLLIQFQNNGVVDDSQLPKDRFSAERLKGVDSTLKIQPAKLEDSAVYLCASSLGLAGRYEQYFGPGTRLTVT.

The V gene is TRBV15, the J gene TRBJ2-3; possible D gene TRBD1, 6 bases. CDR3 length equals 14 residues. Germline V gene data show CDR1 as LNHNV and CDR2 as YYDKDF (reference sequence). Deletions cut 0 bases from V and 5 bases from J, with 9 bases between. The CDR3 reads CATSREQGRDTQYF. CDR3 coding DNA: TGTGCCACCAGCAGAGAGCAGGGGAGAGATACGCAGTATTTT.

The chain recombines TRBV19 with TRBJ2-7, with D perhaps TRBD2 (5 bases). Between the trimmed V and J ends, which lost 8 bases and 0 bases, there was a span of 8 bases. The CDR3 sequence is 12 residues long. Germline CDR1 reads LNHDA; CDR2 reads SQIVND (reference sequence). The CDR3 loop is CASVGSSYEQYF. The CDR3 region has the DNA TGTGCCAGTGTGGGGAGCTCCTACGAGCAGTACTTC.